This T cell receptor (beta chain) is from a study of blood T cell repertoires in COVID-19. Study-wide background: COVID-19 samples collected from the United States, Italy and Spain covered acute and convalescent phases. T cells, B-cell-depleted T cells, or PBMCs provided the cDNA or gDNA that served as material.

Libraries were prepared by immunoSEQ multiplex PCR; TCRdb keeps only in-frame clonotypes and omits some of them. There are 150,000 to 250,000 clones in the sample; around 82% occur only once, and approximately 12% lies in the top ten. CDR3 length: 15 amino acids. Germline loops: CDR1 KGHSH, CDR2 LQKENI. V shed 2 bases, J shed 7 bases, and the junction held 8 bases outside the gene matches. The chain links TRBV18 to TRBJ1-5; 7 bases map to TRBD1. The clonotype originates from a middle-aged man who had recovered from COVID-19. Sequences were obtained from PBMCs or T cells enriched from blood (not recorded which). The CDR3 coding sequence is TGTGCCAGCTCACCAACGGGACCACAGGGGCAGCCCCAGCATTTT. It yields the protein CASSPTGPQGQPQHF.